A single TCR beta chain is shown here with its context. Its antigen remains unknown. The study treated chemo-refractory metastatic non-small-cell lung cancer patients with focal radiation plus ipilimumab CTLA-4 blockade. With 4 bases removed from V and 1 base from J, the gap between germline ends came to 12 bases. The CDR3 spans 15 residues. Germline CDR1 and CDR2: SGHDT and YYEEEE. Clones were sequenced by immunoSEQ multiplex PCR, and TCRdb holds only the in-frame ones, with some missing. The repertoire holds 20,000 to 25,000 clones, over 55% seen once, with 2.5% to 3.5% in the top ten. This specimen belongs to a study of radiotherapy plus CTLA-4 blockade in lung cancer. Study summary: Objective response rate was around 20%; disease control rate, 25% to 35%. Overall study findings and caveats: Early clonal dynamics of blood T cells, together with interferon-beta, were reported as the best response predictor.

This chain links TRBV5-6 with TRBJ2-4; weak D call: TRBD1 (6 bases). The TCR comes from a human donor with non-small cell lung cancer whose response to radiotherapy plus ipilimumab could not be evaluated. Sequencing used peripheral blood, obtained from a patient treated with radiotherapy plus ipilimumab. CDR3 residues: CASSVLGAAKNIQYF. Here the CDR3 DNA reads TGTGCCAGCAGCGTTTTGGGGGCGGCCAAAAACATTCAGTACTTC.